The present TCR beta chain was sequenced within a study of regulatory T cells in long-lasting Graves disease. Documented time point: newly diagnosed GD, antithyroid drugs for less than 3 months. The TCR library was prepared using RNA isolated from PBMCs. The patients were enrolled through endocrinology in Xi'an, China. Trimming took 8 bases from V and 5 from J; bases not matched to a gene: 10. The CDR3 loop spans 14 amino acids. Germline V lookup: CDR1 MNHEY, CDR2 SMNVEV (reference sequence). Arm-PCR with iRepertoire HTBI primers amplified the CDR3 regions for these TCR beta libraries. TCRdb used MiXCR to reprocess the multiplex PCR reads, holding one entry per CDR3 protein. The sample shows about 620,000 distinct CDR3 sequences, around 15% of them seen only once. These data were likewise used in another study, on T cells in Graves' hyperthyroidism and ophthalmopathy.

The source was peripheral blood mononuclear cells (PBMCs), collected at new diagnosis, from a patient treated with antithyroid drugs. The chain couples TRBV27 to TRBJ1-1; 8 positions agree with TRBD1. The sequence was collected from a woman aged 25 to 39 with Graves disease. CDR3 protein: CASGFRGRGTEAFF. Here the CDR3 DNA reads TGTGCCAGCGGATTCAGGGGGCGAGGGACTGAAGCTTTCTTT.